These 4 T cell receptor beta chains came from one sample sequenced in a study of cytomegalovirus exposure and HLA in healthy donors. PCR involved 60 Vbeta and 13 Jbeta primers. Sequencing used immunoSEQ multiplex PCR; TCRdb keeps in-frame clones, though not all of them. The table has about 82,000 clones, over 80% seen once. The sample comprised PBMCs. The source is a man between 18 and 29 years old in good health and CMV-seronegative.

This clone was recorded a few times. The chain joins TRBV5-4 to TRBJ2-2, with a possible D match to TRBD2 (6 bases). The CDR3 is made up of 15 amino acids. The V gene lost 4 bases and the J gene lost 0 bases, with 10 bases spanning the gap. In germline, CDR1 is SGHNT, CDR2 YYREEE (reference sequence). Written as DNA, the CDR3 is TGTGCCAGCAGCCGGGACTCGACGAACACCGGGGAGCTGTTTTTT. Translation: CASSRDSTNTGELFF.

The V and J genes are TRBV5-4 and TRBJ2-5; 7 positions match TRBD2. The CDR3 has 18 amino acids. Germline-derived CDR1 and CDR2 are SGHNT and YYREEE (reference sequence). V lost 5 bases and J lost 4; bases outside the gene matches: 20. This CDR3 reads CASSTKFGGSLIGETQYF. The CDR3 coding sequence is TGTGCCAGCAGTACGAAGTTTGGCGGGAGCTTGATTGGAGAGACCCAGTACTTC.

This rearrangement joins TRBV29-1 to TRBJ2-7; 9 positions agree with TRBD2. The CDR3 is 14 amino acids. V lost 2 bases and J lost 6; bases outside the gene matches: 8. Per germline, CDR1 SQVTM and CDR2 ANQGSEA. As DNA, the CDR3 is TGCAGCGTTGAACATAGCGGGAGACGAGGCGAGCAGTACTTC. Its protein is CSVEHSGRRGEQYF.

V and J are TRBV7-2 and TRBJ2-2; TRBD2 matches at 10 bases. J lost 4 bases, V lost 2 bases, and 10 bases had no gene match. Germline loops: CDR1 SGHTA, CDR2 FQGNSA. The CDR3 is 18 residues long. The CDR3 nucleotides read TGTGCCAGCAGCTTAACGGCTAGCGGGAGTGGCGGCACCGGGGAGCTGTTTTTT. Translation: CASSLTASGSGGTGELFF.